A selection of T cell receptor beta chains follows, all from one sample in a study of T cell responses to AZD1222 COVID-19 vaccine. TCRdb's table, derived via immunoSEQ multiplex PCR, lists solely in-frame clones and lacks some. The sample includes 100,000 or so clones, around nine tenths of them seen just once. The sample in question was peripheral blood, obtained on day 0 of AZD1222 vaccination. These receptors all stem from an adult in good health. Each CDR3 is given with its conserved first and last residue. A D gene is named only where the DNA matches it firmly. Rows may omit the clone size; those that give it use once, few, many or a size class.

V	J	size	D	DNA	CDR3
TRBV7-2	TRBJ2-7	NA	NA	TGTGCCAGCAGCTTAGATAAGGAGCTCTACGAGCAGTACTTC	CASSLDKELYEQYF
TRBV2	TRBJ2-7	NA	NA	TGTGCCAGCAGTGACAGACTACGAACGTGGGAGCAGTACTTC	CASSDRLRTWEQYF
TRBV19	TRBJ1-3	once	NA	TGTGCCAGTAGTATAGCAGGCGGCCAAGGAAACACCATATATTTT	CASSIAGGQGNTIYF
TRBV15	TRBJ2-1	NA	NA	TGTGCCACCAGCAGACACGACGGGAGCACGATTGGGGAGCAGTTCTTC	CATSRHDGSTIGEQFF
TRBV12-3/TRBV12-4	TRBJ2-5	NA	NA	TGTGCCAGCAGTCGAGAAAGGGCCCAGTACTTC	CASSRERAQYF
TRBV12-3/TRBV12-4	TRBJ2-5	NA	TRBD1	TGTGCCAGCAGTTTGGGACAGGGGGGAACCCAGTACTTC	CASSLGQGGTQYF
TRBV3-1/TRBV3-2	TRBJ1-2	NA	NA	TGTGCCAGCAGCCAAGCGACAAAGGGAGGCTACACCTTC	CASSQATKGGYTF
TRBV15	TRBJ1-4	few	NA	TGTGCCACCAGCACCCTTCGGGGTGAAAAACTGTTTTTT	CATSTLRGEKLFF
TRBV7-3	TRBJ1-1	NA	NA	TGTGCCAGCAGCTTAGGGTGGGGCACTGAAGCTTTCTTT	CASSLGWGTEAFF
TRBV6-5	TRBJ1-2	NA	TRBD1	TGTGCCAGCAGGGACGGGACAGGGCTAGGCTACACCTTC	CASRDGTGLGYTF
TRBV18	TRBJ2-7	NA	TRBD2	TGTGCCAGCTCACCGGGACTAGCGGGGGTCGAGCAGTACTTC	CASSPGLAGVEQYF
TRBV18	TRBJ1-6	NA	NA	TGTGCCAGCTCACGGGTCAGCGTGTCCGGGCAGGGCAATTCACCCCTCCACTTT	CASSRVSVSGQGNSPLHF
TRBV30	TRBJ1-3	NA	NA	TGTGCCTGGGGTTCTTCGAAGTTCAGCTCTGGAAACACCATATATTTT	CAWGSSKFSSGNTIYF
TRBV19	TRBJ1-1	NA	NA	TGTGCCAGTAGTATAAGGCCGCCCCCGAACACTGAAGCTTTCTTT	CASSIRPPPNTEAFF
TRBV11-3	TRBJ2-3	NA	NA	TGTGCCAGCAGCGGGGGGGCCTCGACAGATACGCAGTATTTT	CASSGGASTDTQYF
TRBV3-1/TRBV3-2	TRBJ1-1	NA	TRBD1	TGTGCCAGCAGCCAAGATCGGCGGGACAGGGTACAAGCTTTCTTT	CASSQDRRDRVQAFF
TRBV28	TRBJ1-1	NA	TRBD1	TGTGCCACCCTGACAGGGTACACTGAAGCTTTCTTT	CATLTGYTEAFF
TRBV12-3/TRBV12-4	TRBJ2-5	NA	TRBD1	TGTGCCAGCAGACAGACAGGGACGGAGACCCAGTACTTC	CASRQTGTETQYF
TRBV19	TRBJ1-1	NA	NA	TGTGCCAGTAGTACTCAAGGGCGGGCCGACACTGAAGCTTTCTTT	CASSTQGRADTEAFF
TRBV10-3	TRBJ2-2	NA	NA	TGTGCCATCAGGGCTCCTTGGACAGCCACCGGGGAGCTGTTTTTT	CAIRAPWTATGELFF
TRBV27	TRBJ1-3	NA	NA	TGTGCCAGCAGTTTAGGTGGATCGGGAAACACCATATATTTT	CASSLGGSGNTIYF
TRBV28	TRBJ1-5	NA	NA	TGTGCCAGCAGTTCGCCGACAATGGGCAATCAGCCCCAGCATTTT	CASSSPTMGNQPQHF
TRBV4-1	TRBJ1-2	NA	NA	TGCGCCAGCAGCCACCCCTGGCGGCAGGCTTATGGCTACACCTTC	CASSHPWRQAYGYTF
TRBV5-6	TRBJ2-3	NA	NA	TGTGCCAGCACCTACAACACCGGGACCACGGGAACAGATACGCAGTATTTT	CASTYNTGTTGTDTQYF
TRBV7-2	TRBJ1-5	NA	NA	TGTGCCAGCAGTCCGACGGGGGGGTTCGGCCCCCAGCATTTT	CASSPTGGFGPQHF
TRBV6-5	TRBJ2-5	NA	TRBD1	TGTGCCAGCAGTACCGGGACAGGGCAAGAGACCCAGTACTTC	CASSTGTGQETQYF
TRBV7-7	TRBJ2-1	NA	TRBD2	TGTGCTAGCAGCCCGATAGCGGGGGGGCATGAGCAGTTCTTC	CASSPIAGGHEQFF
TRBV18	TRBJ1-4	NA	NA	TGTGCCAGCTCCCCAGCGGGAAGACGGGGGTTCAATGAAAAACTGTTTTTT	CASSPAGRRGFNEKLFF
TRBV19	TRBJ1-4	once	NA	TGTGCCACCCACCGGGACCCCGCTAATGAAAAACTGTTTTTT	CATHRDPANEKLFF
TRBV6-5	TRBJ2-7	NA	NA	TGTGCCAGCCGTTTGGGACCTCGCTACGAGCAGTACTTC	CASRLGPRYEQYF
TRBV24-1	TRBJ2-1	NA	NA	TGTGCCACCAGGGGACCTGACAATGAGCAGTTCTTC	CATRGPDNEQFF
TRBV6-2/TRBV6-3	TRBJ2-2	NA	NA	TGTGCCAGCAGTTCCAGGGGCGGGGAGCTGTTTTTT	CASSSRGGELFF
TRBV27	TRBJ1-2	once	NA	TGTGCCAGCAGGTCGGAGGATTATGGCTACACCTTC	CASRSEDYGYTF
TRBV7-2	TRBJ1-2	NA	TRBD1	TGTGCCAGCAGCTCGGACAGGGCCTATGGCTACACCTTC	CASSSDRAYGYTF
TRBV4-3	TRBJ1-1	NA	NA	TGCGCCAGCAGCCAAGATACGACAAACACTGAAGCTTTCTTT	CASSQDTTNTEAFF
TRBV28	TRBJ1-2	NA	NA	TGTGCCAGTTGGAGGGGTTTAAGTGGCTACACCTTC	CASWRGLSGYTF
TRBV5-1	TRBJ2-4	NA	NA	TGCGCCAGCAGTCCATCGCCGGCAGGGGCAGCCATTCAGTACTTC	CASSPSPAGAAIQYF
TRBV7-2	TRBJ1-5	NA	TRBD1	TGTGCCAGCAGCTACGACAGGGTCGTTCAGCCCCAGCATTTT	CASSYDRVVQPQHF
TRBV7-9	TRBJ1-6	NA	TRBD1	TGTGCCAGCAGCTTAGGACAGGGGAGCTCCTATAATTCACCCCTCCACTTT	CASSLGQGSSYNSPLHF